This T cell receptor beta chain was documented in a study of a mutant IDH1 vaccine in newly diagnosed glioma. Study overall: Patients came in for eight vaccinations, in weeks 1, 3, 5, 7, 11, 15, 19 and 23.

General study points: Pseudoprogression apparently lacked any relation to changes in top peripheral T cell clonotypes.

The time point denotes: week 5, during vaccination. In every dose of vaccine, 300 ug of mutant IDH1 20-mer peptide was given alongside topical imiquimod. TCRdb keeps only in-frame clones here, not all; method: immunoSEQ multiplex PCR. The sample has about 36,000 clones, roughly four fifths seen once. This CDR3 contains 15 residues. V dropped 3 bases and J dropped 6; count of bases not matched to a gene: 8. CDR1 is MNHNS and CDR2 is SASEGT in the germline V gene. A word on this clone: Its specificity is not known.

The clonotype originates from a man over 45 with glioma. The sample was PBMCs, taken from a glioma patient whose treatment included an IDH1 peptide vaccine. The rearrangement links TRBV6-1 to TRBJ1-5; TRBD1 matches 7 bases. The CDR3, as DNA: TGTGCCAGCAGTGAGATAGGGCAGGGGGGTCAGCCCCAGCATTTT. Its protein is CASSEIGQGGQPQHF.